The sequence of this T cell receptor (beta chain) was determined in a study of cytomegalovirus exposure and HLA in healthy donors. Study in general: Researchers previously reported finding more than 100 million unique TCR beta sequences from about 179 million T cells.

Amplification used 60 Vbeta primers and 13 Jbeta primers. Using immunoSEQ multiplex PCR, the repertoire was profiled, and TCRdb retains in-frame clones only, with some absent. This table has 100,000 or so clones, 70% to 80% appearing once. Study results and caveats: As a later analysis revealed, most CMV-associated TCR beta chains appeared HLA-restricted. Previous analysis showed most TCR beta V segments were productive about 87% or about 30% of the time.

Points on this clone: The antigen is unknown.

In germline, CDR1 is SQVTM, CDR2 ANQGSEA. This CDR3 has 12 amino acids. V gave up 5 bases and J gave up 5 bases; unmatched junction bases: 2. The clonotype was recovered from a human donor in good health. J is TRBJ2-5 and V is TRBV29-1; TRBD1 agrees at 10 bases. Material for sequencing was PBMCs. CDR3 in amino acids: CSVRQGAETQYF. DNA for the CDR3: TGCAGCGTTCGACAGGGGGCGGAGACCCAGTACTTC.